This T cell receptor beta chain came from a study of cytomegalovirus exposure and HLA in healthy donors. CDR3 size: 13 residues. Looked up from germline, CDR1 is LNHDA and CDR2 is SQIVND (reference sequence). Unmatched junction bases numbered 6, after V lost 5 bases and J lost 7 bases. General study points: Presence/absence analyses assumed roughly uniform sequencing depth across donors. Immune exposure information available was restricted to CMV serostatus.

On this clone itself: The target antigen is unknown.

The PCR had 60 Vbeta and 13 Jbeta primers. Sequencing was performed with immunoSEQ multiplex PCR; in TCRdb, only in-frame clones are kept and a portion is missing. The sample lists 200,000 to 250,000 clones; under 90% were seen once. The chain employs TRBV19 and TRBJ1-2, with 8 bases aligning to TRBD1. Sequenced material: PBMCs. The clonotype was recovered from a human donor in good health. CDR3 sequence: CASSLRDRSGYTF. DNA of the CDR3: TGTGCCAGTAGTCTCAGGGACAGGAGTGGCTACACCTTC.